This entry lists 21 T cell receptor beta chains sequenced from one sample in a study of T cells in Graves' hyperthyroidism and ophthalmopathy. The investigators amplified TCR beta CDR3 regions from RNA transcripts. The primer set for the first-round RT-PCR of the TCR CDR3 was HTBI. TCRdb called the multiplex PCR reads again in MiXCR, with one record for every CDR3 protein. The table lists over 120,000 distinct CDR3 sequences, approximately 20% of them singletons, with more than 60% in the top ten. Input material: blood. Source of these receptors: a woman aged 50 to 60 with Graves' hyperthyroidism that later progressed to Graves' ophthalmopathy.

The chain uses TRBV6-2 or TRBV6-3 and TRBJ2-7; 7 bases are a match to TRBD2. Germline V lookup: CDR1 MNHEY, CDR2 SVGEGT. This CDR3 spans 14 amino acids. The ends lost 2 bases at V and 5 bases at J; junction bases unmatched: 6. CDR3 nucleotide sequence: TGTGCCAGCAGTTACGATGCGGGAGCTGACGAGCAGTACTTC. Encoded protein: CASSYDAGADEQYF.

The J gene is TRBJ1-5, the V gene TRBV6-1; D not certain. Looked up from germline, CDR1 is MNHNS and CDR2 is SASEGT. This CDR3 is 13 amino acids long. Trimming left V 6 bases short and J 6 bases short, with 12 bases between. The CDR3 DNA reads TGTGCCAGCAGCGTTAGTTCGGGTCAGCCCCAGCATTTT. Its protein product is CASSVSSGQPQHF.

This clonotype was observed many times. This sequence joins TRBV2 and TRBJ2-3, with a possible D match to TRBD2 (6 bases). This CDR3 spans 12 amino acids. Germline V gene sequence: CDR1 SNHLY, CDR2 FYNNEI. V was shortened by 6 bases and J by 5 bases, with 9 bases between the two germline ends. The CDR3 region is CASSSGGDTQYF. CDR3 in DNA: TGTGCCAGCAGCTCCGGGGGAGATACGCAGTATTTT.

This clonotype occurred many times. V usage is TRBV5-1 and J usage is TRBJ2-7; 10 bases match TRBD2. V lost 3 bases, J lost 5 bases, and 5 bases stayed unmatched. The CDR3 is made up of 14 amino acids. The V gene's germline CDR1 is SGHRS and CDR2 YFSETQ. The DNA of the CDR3 is TGCGCCAGCAGCTCCGGGACTAGCGTCGACGAGCAGTACTTC. It specifies CASSSGTSVDEQYF.

This clonotype came up a few times. CDR3 sequence: CASTRSGTAYEQYF. CDR3 nucleotide sequence: TGTGCCAGCACCCGATCCGGGACAGCCTACGAGCAGTACTTC. V and J are TRBV6-1 and TRBJ2-7, with TRBD1 identical over 7 bases. The J segment lost 2 bases and the V segment lost 7 bases, leaving 8 bases of the junction unmatched. The CDR3 runs 14 residues. Germline V lookup: CDR1 MNHNS, CDR2 SASEGT.

This rearrangement joins TRBV24-1 to TRBJ1-2; unclear D gene. Trimming removed 4 bases from V and 6 bases from J, with 11 bases in between. The CDR3 loop spans 13 amino acids. The germline V gene encodes CDR1 KGHDR and CDR2 SFDVKD. CDR3 in amino acids: CATSDPVGNGYTF. In DNA form, the CDR3 reads TGTGCCACCAGTGACCCCGTCGGAAATGGCTACACCTTC.

The V gene is TRBV15, the J gene TRBJ2-5; TRBD2 matches 13 bases. Trimming at V came to 4 bases and at J to 5 bases, leaving 16 bases not matched to a gene. This CDR3 is 19 amino acids long. Per germline, CDR1 LNHNV and CDR2 YYDKDF (reference sequence). The CDR3 reads CATSNWARVELAGGETQYF. The CDR3, as DNA: TGTGCCACCAGCAATTGGGCAAGGGTGGAACTAGCGGGGGGGGAGACCCAGTACTTC.

In this sample, this clonotype turned up many times. This chain uses TRBV12-3 or TRBV12-4 with TRBJ2-5; 9 nucleotides agree with TRBD2. V dropped 1 base and J dropped 5; count of bases not matched to a gene: 2. There are 14 residues in the CDR3. For the CDR3, the DNA is TGTGCCAGCAGTTTAGGCGGGAGGGCGGAGACCCAGTACTTC. It codes for CASSLGGRAETQYF.

This clonotype was detected ten times or more. V is TRBV28 and J is TRBJ2-5; D is possibly TRBD2 (5 bases). V lost 4 bases and J 5 bases, leaving 14 bases between the germline ends. The CDR3 spans 14 residues. Germline V gene sequence: CDR1 MDHEN, CDR2 SYDVKM. CDR3 sequence: CASSSGPGGETQYF. The DNA for the CDR3 is TGTGCCAGCAGTTCTGGACCCGGCGGGGAGACCCAGTACTTC.

The chain carries TRBV19 and TRBJ2-7; tentatively, D is TRBD1 (7 bases). Germline V gives CDR1 LNHDA, CDR2 SQIVND (reference sequence). The V and J ends lost 5 bases and 1 base respectively, with 15 bases between them. The CDR3 loop spans 15 amino acids. The CDR3, as DNA: TGTGCCAGTAGTGAACCTTCAGGGGGGTCCTACGAGCAGTACTTC. Translation gives CASSEPSGGSYEQYF.

The table lists this clonotype with many counts. V gene TRBV5-1 combines with J gene TRBJ2-3; 10 positions agree with TRBD2. The CDR3 extends over 16 amino acids. The germline CDR1 and CDR2 sequences are SGHRS and YFSETQ. Trimming removed 2 bases from V and 4 bases from J; junction bases left unmatched: 7. DNA for the CDR3: TGCGCCAGCAGCTTAAGCGGGAGGGCCGGTGCAGATACGCAGTATTTT. Amino acid sequence: CASSLSGRAGADTQYF.

This clonotype has only a few counts. The chain employs TRBV16 and TRBJ2-7; weak D call: TRBD2 (5 bases). V lost 2 bases and J 6 bases, leaving 17 bases between the germline ends. There are 15 residues in the CDR3. From germline, CDR1 is KGHSY and CDR2 FQNENV. This chain's CDR3 is CASSQIARASPEQYF. CDR3 sequence (DNA): TGTGCCAGCAGCCAAATTGCGCGGGCCAGTCCCGAGCAGTACTTC.

V usage is TRBV7-9 and J usage is TRBJ1-2, with unresolved D. The germline gives CDR1 SEHNR, CDR2 FQNEAQ (reference sequence). Between the trimmed V and J ends, which lost 1 base and 2 bases, there was a span of 8 bases. The CDR3 has 14 amino acids. CDR3 nucleotides: TGTGCCAGCAGCTTAGAATTCAACAACTATGGCTACACCTTC. It encodes CASSLEFNNYGYTF.

This clonotype came up many times. The chain carries TRBV18 and TRBJ2-3; D perhaps matches TRBD2 (6 bases). The CDR3 is 15 amino acids. CDR1 is KGHSH and CDR2 is LQKENI in the germline V gene. Trimming took 2 bases from V and 0 from J, leaving 9 bases between them. CDR3 sequence (DNA): TGTGCCAGCTCACCAGAGGGGACTAGCACAGATACGCAGTATTTT. Its translation is CASSPEGTSTDTQYF. The whole variable domain, remainder taken from reference TRBV18 and TRBJ2-3, is NAGVMQNPRHLVRRRGQEARLRCSPMKGHSHVYWYRQLPEEGLKFMVYLQKENIIDESGMPKERFSAEFPKEGPSILRIQQVVRGDSAAYFCASSPEGTSTDTQYFGPGTRLTVL.

This clonotype was seen only a few times. Here the CDR3 DNA reads TGTGCCAGCAGCCGGGGGGGGCCACAGCCCCAGCATTTT. Amino acid sequence: CASSRGGPQPQHF. The genes are TRBV27 and TRBJ1-5, with D possibly being TRBD1 (6 bases). There are 13 residues in the CDR3. V was cut by 6 bases and J by 7 bases, with 13 bases left in between. In germline, CDR1 is MNHEY, CDR2 SMNVEV (reference sequence).

This clonotype was recorded many times. The V gene is TRBV3-1, the J gene TRBJ2-7; D perhaps matches TRBD2 (6 bases). The CDR3 is 14 amino acids. Germline loops: CDR1 LGHDT, CDR2 YNNKEL (reference sequence). The V gene lost 4 bases and the J gene lost 4 bases, with 14 bases spanning the gap. CDR3 sequence reads: CASSPRGLPYEQYF. CDR3 nucleotide sequence: TGTGCCAGCAGCCCACGGGGACTTCCGTACGAGCAGTACTTC.

For the CDR3, the DNA is TGCAGTGCCCCGGGACTAGCGGTGAGCTCCTACAATGAGCAGTTCTTC. It translates to CSAPGLAVSSYNEQFF. This chain uses TRBV20-1 with TRBJ2-1; 11 bases match TRBD2. V was clipped by 6 bases and J by 0 bases; unmatched bases: 7. Germline V lookup: CDR1 DFQATT, CDR2 SNEGSKA (reference sequence). This CDR3 is 16 amino acids long.

Only a few counts were recorded for this clonotype. The V call is TRBV24-1, the J call TRBJ1-5, with 9 bases aligning to TRBD1. Germline V CDR1 and CDR2: KGHDR, SFDVKD. Trimming at V came to 9 bases and at J to 2 bases, leaving 7 bases not matched to a gene. The CDR3 has 15 amino acids. As DNA, the CDR3 is TGTGCCACCGGGGGGACAGGGACCGGCAATCAGCCCCAGCATTTT. Translation gives CATGGTGTGNQPQHF.

This clonotype showed up just a few times. The V and J genes are TRBV19 and TRBJ1-5; D might be TRBD1 (5 bases). The V end lost 6 bases, the J end lost 7 bases, and 22 bases lay between the germline ends. The CDR3 totals 16 residues. Germline V gene lookup returns CDR1 LNHDA and CDR2 SQIVND (reference sequence). The CDR3 region is CASRRRDSSHWQPQHF. In DNA, the CDR3 is TGTGCCAGTAGACGCCGGGACTCCTCTCACTGGCAGCCCCAGCATTTT.

Concerning this clonotype: The conserved final phenylalanine or tryptophan is absent from the CDR3, which likely points to a read error. The rearrangement links TRBV20-1 to TRBJ2-5, with D perhaps TRBD2 (5 bases). From germline, CDR1 is DFQATT and CDR2 SNEGSKA (reference sequence). The CDR3 is made up of 14 amino acids. Trimming pared 8 bases from V and 1 base from J, leaving 17 bases between. The CDR3 sequence: CSRLRTLGQETQYL. CDR3 in DNA: TGCAGTCGACTCCGGACTCTGGGCCAAGAGACCCAGTACTTA.

The V gene is TRBV11-3, the J gene TRBJ2-2; tentative D call: TRBD2 (5 bases). Trimming took off 4 bases at V and 7 bases at J, with 13 bases between the two ends. Germline V gene data show CDR1 as SGHNT and CDR2 as YENEEA. The CDR3 consists of 14 residues. This CDR3 reads CASSSGAGSGELFF. The CDR3 DNA reads as TGTGCCAGCAGCTCCGGTGCGGGTAGCGGGGAGCTGTTTTTT.